Included here is one TCR beta chain sequence, with context. This sample is part of a study of T cells after yellow fever vaccination. One entry per CDR3 protein results from TCRdb running MiXCR on the 5' RACE reads. The sample consists of about 330,000 distinct CDR3 sequences, around 6.8% of them appearing once. There are 13 residues in the CDR3. Trimming removed 4 bases at V and 8 bases at J, with 12 bases between. This specimen was PBMCs, taken around 45 days after the first yellow fever vaccination. This TCR was recovered from a man between 18 and 29 years old who received the YFV17D yellow fever vaccine. V and J are TRBV12-3 or TRBV12-4 and TRBJ1-5; possible D gene TRBD1, 5 bases. This chain's CDR3 is CASSSQGDEPQHF. CDR3 coding DNA: TGTGCCAGCAGTTCTCAGGGTGATGAGCCCCAGCATTTT.